Shown below are 10 T cell receptor beta chains from a single sample sequenced in a study of cytomegalovirus exposure and HLA in healthy donors. Sequenced by immunoSEQ multiplex PCR; TCRdb stores in-frame clones only, minus some. The sample shows about 150,000 clones, 86% of them seen only once. What was sequenced was PBMCs. The receptors were sampled from a human donor in good health.

J is TRBJ1-5 and V is TRBV5-1; 9 bases line up with TRBD1. The CDR3 contains 15 residues. Trimming took 1 base from V and 4 from J; bases not matched to a gene: 3. Germline V lookup: CDR1 SGHRS, CDR2 YFSETQ. The CDR3 reads CASSLTGGDNQPQHF. As DNA, the CDR3 is TGCGCCAGCAGCTTGACAGGGGGCGATAATCAGCCCCAGCATTTT.

The chain is built from TRBV9 and TRBJ2-7; a weak D match, TRBD2 (6 bases). The CDR3 sequence is 14 residues long. Germline loops: CDR1 SGDLS, CDR2 YYNGEE. V gave up 0 bases and J gave up 2 bases, with 9 bases separating them. CDR3: CASSVGAGTYEQYF. CDR3 DNA sequence: TGTGCCAGCAGCGTAGGTGCGGGGACCTACGAGCAGTACTTC. Drawing the rest from reference TRBV9 and TRBJ2-7, the complete variable domain is DSGVTQTPKHLITATGQRVTLRCSPRSGDLSVYWYQQSLDQGLQFLIQYYNGEERAKGNILERFSAQQFPDLHSELNLSSLELGDSALYFCASSVGAGTYEQYFGPGTRLTVT.

This clone was found once. V and J are TRBV19 and TRBJ1-5; no clear D gene. Trimming took off 6 bases at V and 4 bases at J, with 13 bases between the two ends. The CDR3 consists of 14 residues. CDR1 is LNHDA, CDR2 SQIVND, per germline (reference sequence). The CDR3 reads CASRRQGKNQPQHF. CDR3 in DNA: TGTGCCAGTAGGCGACAAGGCAAGAATCAGCCCCAGCATTTT.

This clone has a single count. This sequence joins TRBV28 and TRBJ1-1; no clear D gene. V lost 6 bases, J lost 6 bases, and 8 bases lay in between. The CDR3 loop spans 11 amino acids. Germline-derived CDR1 and CDR2 are MDHEN and SYDVKM. CDR3 coding DNA: TGTGCCAGCAGGGGGAGAGCTGAAGCTTTCTTT. Its protein is CASRGRAEAFF.

V and J are TRBV7-2 and TRBJ2-1, with D possibly matching TRBD1 (5 bases). The CDR3 loop spans 13 amino acids. V shed 3 bases and J shed 4 bases, with 7 bases lying between them. Looked up from germline, CDR1 is SGHTA and CDR2 is FQGNSA. The CDR3 DNA reads TGTGCCAGCAGCTTCCAGGGTTACAATGAGCAGTTCTTC. Residues: CASSFQGYNEQFF.

The rearrangement joins TRBV14 to TRBJ2-5; D remains unclear. The length of the CDR3 is 15 residues. Germline V gives CDR1 SGHDN, CDR2 FVKESK. Trimming stripped 1 base from V and 5 bases from J, with 14 bases between. The CDR3 here is CASSQGIWAVETQYF. In DNA, the CDR3 is TGTGCCAGCAGCCAAGGGATCTGGGCCGTGGAGACCCAGTACTTC.

The chain employs TRBV11-2 and TRBJ2-3, with 9 nucleotides matching TRBD2. Trimming took 0 bases from V and 1 from J; bases not matched to a gene: 11. The CDR3 spans 19 residues. Germline CDR1 reads SGHAT; CDR2 reads FQNNGV. CDR3 loop: CASSLEDSGLARGTDTQYF. The CDR3 coding sequence is TGTGCCAGCAGCTTAGAGGATTCCGGACTAGCGAGGGGCACAGATACGCAGTATTTT.

The J gene is TRBJ2-2, the V gene TRBV18; a possible D gene is TRBD2 (5 bases). The CDR3 consists of 16 residues. The V gene's germline CDR1 is KGHSH and CDR2 LQKENI. Trimming stripped 3 bases from V and 2 bases from J, with 13 bases between. CDR3 nucleotides: TGTGCCAGCTCACCCCCAGAGGGCAGAAACACCGGGGAGCTGTTTTTT. This codes for CASSPPEGRNTGELFF.

This chain connects TRBV5-5 to TRBJ1-2; the match to TRBD1 covers 9 bases. Trimming cost V 4 bases and J 4 bases; bases outside gene matches: 8. Germline V gene sequence: CDR1 SGHKS, CDR2 YYEKEE (reference sequence). The CDR3 sequence is 15 residues long. The CDR3: CASSGTGSPLYGYTF. The CDR3, as DNA: TGTGCCAGCAGCGGGACAGGGAGCCCCCTCTATGGCTACACCTTC.

The CDR3 DNA reads TGCGCCAGCAGCCAGACCTGGCGGGAGCACAATGAGCAGTTCTTC. Encoded protein: CASSQTWREHNEQFF. This chain joins TRBV4-1 and TRBJ2-1; TRBD2 aligns across 7 bases. From germline, CDR1 is MGHRA and CDR2 YSYEKL. The trim removed 3 bases at V and 5 bases at J, leaving 7 bases unmatched. This CDR3 is 15 amino acids long.